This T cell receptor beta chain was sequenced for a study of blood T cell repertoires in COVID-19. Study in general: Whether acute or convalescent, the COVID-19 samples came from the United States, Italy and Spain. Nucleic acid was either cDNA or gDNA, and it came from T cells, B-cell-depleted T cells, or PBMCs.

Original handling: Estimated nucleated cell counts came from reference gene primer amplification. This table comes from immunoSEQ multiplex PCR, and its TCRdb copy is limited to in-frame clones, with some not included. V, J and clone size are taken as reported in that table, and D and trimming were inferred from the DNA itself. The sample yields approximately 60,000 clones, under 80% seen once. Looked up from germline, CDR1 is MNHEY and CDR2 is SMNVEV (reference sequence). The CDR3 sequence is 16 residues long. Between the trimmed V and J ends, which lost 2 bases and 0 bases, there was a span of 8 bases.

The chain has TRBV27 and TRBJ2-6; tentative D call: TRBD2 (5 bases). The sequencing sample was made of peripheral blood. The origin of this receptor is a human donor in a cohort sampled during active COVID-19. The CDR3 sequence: CASSLLGSSGANVLTF. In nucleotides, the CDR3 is TGTGCCAGCAGTTTACTGGGGAGCTCTGGGGCCAACGTCCTGACTTTC. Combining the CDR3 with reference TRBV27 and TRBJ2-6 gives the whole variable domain EAQVTQNPRYLITVTGKKLTVTCSQNMNHEYMSWYRQDPGLGLRQIYYSMNVEVTDKGDVPEGYKVSRKEKRNFPLILESPSPNQTSLYFCASSLLGSSGANVLTFGAGSRLTVL.